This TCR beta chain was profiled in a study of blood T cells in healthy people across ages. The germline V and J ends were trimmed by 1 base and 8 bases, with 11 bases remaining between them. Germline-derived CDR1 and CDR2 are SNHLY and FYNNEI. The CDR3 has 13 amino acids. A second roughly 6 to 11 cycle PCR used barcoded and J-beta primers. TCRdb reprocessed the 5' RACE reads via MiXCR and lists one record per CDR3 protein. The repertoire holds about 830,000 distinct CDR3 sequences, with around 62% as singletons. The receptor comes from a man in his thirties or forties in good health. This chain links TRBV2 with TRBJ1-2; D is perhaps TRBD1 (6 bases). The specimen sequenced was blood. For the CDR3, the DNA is TGTGCCAGCAGTGAAGAGGGGGACGACGGCTACACCTTC. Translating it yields CASSEEGDDGYTF.